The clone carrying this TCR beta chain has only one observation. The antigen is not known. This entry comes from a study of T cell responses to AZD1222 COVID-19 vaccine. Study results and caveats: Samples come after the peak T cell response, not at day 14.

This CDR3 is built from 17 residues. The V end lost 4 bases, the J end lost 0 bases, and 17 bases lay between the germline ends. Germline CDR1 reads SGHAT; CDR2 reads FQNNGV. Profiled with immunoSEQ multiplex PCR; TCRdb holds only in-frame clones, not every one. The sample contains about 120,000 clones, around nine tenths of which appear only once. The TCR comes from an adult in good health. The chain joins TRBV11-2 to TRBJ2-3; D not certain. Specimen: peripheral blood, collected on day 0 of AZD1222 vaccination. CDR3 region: CASSSLGRAPSTDTQYF. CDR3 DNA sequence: TGTGCCAGCAGCTCCCTCGGAAGGGCCCCAAGCACAGATACGCAGTATTTT.